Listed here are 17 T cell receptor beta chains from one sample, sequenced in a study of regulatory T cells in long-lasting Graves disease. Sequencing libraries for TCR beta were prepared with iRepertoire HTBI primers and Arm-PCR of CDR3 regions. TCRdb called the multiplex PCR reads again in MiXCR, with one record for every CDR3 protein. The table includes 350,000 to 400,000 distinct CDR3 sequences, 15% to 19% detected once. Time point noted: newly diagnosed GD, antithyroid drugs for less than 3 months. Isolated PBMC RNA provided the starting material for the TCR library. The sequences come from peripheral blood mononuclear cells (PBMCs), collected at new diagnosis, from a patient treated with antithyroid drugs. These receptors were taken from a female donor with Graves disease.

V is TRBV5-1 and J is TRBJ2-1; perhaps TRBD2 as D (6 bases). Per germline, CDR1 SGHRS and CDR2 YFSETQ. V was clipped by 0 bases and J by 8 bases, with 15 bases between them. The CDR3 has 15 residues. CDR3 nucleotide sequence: TGCGCCAGCAGCTTGGTGGTAGCGGCGGGGTATGAGCAGTTCTTC. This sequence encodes CASSLVVAAGYEQFF.

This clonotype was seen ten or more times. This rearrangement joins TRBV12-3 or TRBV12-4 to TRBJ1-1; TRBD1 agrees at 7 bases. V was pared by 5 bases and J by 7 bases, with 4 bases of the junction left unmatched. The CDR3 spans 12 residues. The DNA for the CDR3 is TGTGCCAGCAGTCCCCAGGGGGATGAAGCTTTCTTT. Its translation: CASSPQGDEAFF.

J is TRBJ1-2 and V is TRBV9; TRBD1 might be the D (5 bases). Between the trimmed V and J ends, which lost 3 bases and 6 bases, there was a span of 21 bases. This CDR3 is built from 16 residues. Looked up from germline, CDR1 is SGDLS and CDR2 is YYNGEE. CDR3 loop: CASSESLQDRANGYTF. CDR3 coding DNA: TGTGCCAGCAGCGAGTCCCTACAGGATCGGGCGAATGGCTACACCTTC.

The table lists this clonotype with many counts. CDR3 loop: CAISVDGTGVARETQYF. In DNA, the CDR3 is TGTGCCATCAGTGTGGACGGGACAGGGGTTGCGAGAGAGACCCAGTACTTC. The chain recombines TRBV10-3 with TRBJ2-5, with 10 bases that match TRBD1. The germline gives CDR1 ENHRY, CDR2 SYGVKD. Unmatched junction bases numbered 12, after V lost 4 bases and J lost 4 bases. The CDR3 has 17 residues.

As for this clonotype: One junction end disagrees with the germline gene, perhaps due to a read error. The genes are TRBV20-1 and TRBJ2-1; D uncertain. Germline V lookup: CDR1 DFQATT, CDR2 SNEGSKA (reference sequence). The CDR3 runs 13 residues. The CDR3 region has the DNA TGCAGTGCCAGAGGCCCCTTCGCGGCTGAGCAGTTCTTC. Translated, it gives CSARGPFAAEQFF.

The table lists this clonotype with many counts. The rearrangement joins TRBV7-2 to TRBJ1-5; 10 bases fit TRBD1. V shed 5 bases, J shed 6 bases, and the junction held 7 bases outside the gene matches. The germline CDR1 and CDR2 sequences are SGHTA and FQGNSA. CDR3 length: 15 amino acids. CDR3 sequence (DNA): TGTGCCAGCAGCCGCGGGACAGGGGTTGTTCAGCCCCAGCATTTT. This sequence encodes CASSRGTGVVQPQHF.

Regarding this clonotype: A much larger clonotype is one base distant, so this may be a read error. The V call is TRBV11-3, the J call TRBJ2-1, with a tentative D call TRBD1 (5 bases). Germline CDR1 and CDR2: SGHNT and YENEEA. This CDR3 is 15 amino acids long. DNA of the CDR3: TGTGCCAGCAGCTTACGCAGGGATAGTTACAATGAGCAGGTCTTC. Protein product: CASSLRRDSYNEQVF.

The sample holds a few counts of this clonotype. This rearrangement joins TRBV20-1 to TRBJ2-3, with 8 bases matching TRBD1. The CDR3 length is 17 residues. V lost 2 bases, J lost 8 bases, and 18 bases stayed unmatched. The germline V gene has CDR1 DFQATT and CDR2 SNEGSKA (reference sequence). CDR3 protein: CSARKRTGTGPKATQYF. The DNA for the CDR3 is TGCAGTGCTAGAAAAAGGACCGGGACAGGACCAAAAGCTACGCAGTATTTT.

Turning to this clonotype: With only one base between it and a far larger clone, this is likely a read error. The CDR3 reads CASSYLGGGTTNTEAFF. The CDR3 nucleotides are TGTGCCAGCAGTTATTTAGGTGGAGGGACAACGAACACTGAAGCTTTCTTT. The rearrangement links TRBV6-9 to TRBJ1-1, with D tentatively TRBD1 (6 bases). This CDR3 contains 17 residues. V was shortened by 1 base and J by 1 base, with 16 bases between the two germline ends. Germline lookup yields CDR1 MNHGY and CDR2 SVAAGI.

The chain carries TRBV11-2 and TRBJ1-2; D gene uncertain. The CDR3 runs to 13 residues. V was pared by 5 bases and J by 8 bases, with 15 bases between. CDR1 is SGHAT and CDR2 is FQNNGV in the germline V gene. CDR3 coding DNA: TGTGCCAGCAGCCCCAGCCAGGTGGGGGGCTACACCTTC. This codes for CASSPSQVGGYTF.

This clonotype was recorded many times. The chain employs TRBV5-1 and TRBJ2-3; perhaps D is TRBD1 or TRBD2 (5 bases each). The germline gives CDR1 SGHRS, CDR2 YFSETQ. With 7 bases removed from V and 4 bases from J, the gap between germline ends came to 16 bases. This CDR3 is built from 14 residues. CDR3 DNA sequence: TGCGCCAGCCAGCTTACTAGGGGAGCAGATACGCAGTATTTT. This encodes CASQLTRGADTQYF.

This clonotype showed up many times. CDR3 amino acids: CASSGSRGGRGYNYGYTF. In DNA form, the CDR3 reads TGTGCCAGCAGCGGTAGTAGGGGGGGCAGGGGGTATAACTATGGCTACACCTTC. This sequence joins TRBV9 and TRBJ1-2, with TRBD1 identical over 7 bases. Germline V CDR1 and CDR2: SGDLS, YYNGEE. The CDR3 has 18 residues. The V gene end was trimmed by 3 bases and the J gene end by 1 base; junction bases not matched to a gene: 15.

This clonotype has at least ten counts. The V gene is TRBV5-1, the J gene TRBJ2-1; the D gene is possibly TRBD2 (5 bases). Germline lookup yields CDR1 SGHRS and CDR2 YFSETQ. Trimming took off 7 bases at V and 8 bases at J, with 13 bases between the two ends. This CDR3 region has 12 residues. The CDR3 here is CASPGEGDEQFF. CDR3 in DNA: TGCGCCAGCCCAGGCGAGGGCGATGAGCAGTTCTTC.

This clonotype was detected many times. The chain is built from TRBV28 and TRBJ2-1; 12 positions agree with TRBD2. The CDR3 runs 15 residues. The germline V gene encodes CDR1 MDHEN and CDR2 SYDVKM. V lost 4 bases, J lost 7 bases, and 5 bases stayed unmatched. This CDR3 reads CASSSLAGGRNEQFF. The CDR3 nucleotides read TGTGCCAGCAGTTCCCTAGCGGGAGGGCGAAATGAGCAGTTCTTC.

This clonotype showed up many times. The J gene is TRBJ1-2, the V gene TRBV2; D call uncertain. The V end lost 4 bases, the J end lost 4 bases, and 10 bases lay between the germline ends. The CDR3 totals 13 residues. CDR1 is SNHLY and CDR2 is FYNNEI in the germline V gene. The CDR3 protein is CASSVGKGYGYTF. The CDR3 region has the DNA TGTGCCAGCAGTGTAGGAAAGGGCTATGGCTACACCTTC.

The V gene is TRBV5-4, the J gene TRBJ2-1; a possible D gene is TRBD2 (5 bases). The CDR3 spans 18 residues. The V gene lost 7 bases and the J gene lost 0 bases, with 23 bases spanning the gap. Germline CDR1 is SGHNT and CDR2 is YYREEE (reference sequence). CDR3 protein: CASSPPGVERSSYNEQFF. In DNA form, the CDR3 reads TGTGCCAGCTCACCACCGGGCGTGGAGCGGAGCTCCTACAATGAGCAGTTCTTC.

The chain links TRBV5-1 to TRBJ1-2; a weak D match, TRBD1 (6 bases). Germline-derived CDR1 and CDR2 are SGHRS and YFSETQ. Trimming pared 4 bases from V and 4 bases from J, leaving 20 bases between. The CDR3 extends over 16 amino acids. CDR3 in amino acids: CASSPGPIGDIYGYTF. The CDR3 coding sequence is TGCGCCAGCAGCCCGGGCCCAATAGGGGACATCTATGGCTACACCTTC.